These 9 T cell receptor beta chains originate from one sample sequenced in a study of T-cell reconstitution after alpha-beta-depleted transplantation in children. Molecular barcoding with unique molecular identifiers was used for the TCRbeta library. TCRdb ran MiXCR on the PCR reads and lists one entry per CDR3 protein. Of 550,000 to 800,000 distinct CDR3 sequences in the sample, around 12% were seen once. The specimen comprised PBMCs, sampled before TCRalphabeta/CD19-depleted stem cell transplant. These receptors were collected from a girl aged 2-10 years with congenital amegakaryocytic thrombocytopenia, due to receive a stem cell transplant.

The CDR3 region has the DNA TGCAGTGCTATGGAGTCCGGGAATGAGCAGTTCTTC. Translated, it gives CSAMESGNEQFF. The J gene is TRBJ2-1, the V gene TRBV20-1; no firm D call. Trimming stripped 4 bases from V and 7 bases from J, with 11 bases between. The CDR3 sequence is 12 residues long. The germline V gene encodes CDR1 DFQATT and CDR2 SNEGSKA (reference sequence).

The J gene is TRBJ2-7, the V gene TRBV21-1. TRBV21-1 is classified as a pseudogene. This CDR3 has 16 amino acids. The DNA for the CDR3 is TGTGCCAGCAGCAGAAGAAGGACGGACCCAACCTACGAGCAGTACTTC. This translates into CASSRRRTDPTYEQYF.

This clonotype was found a few times. Here the CDR3 reads CAIRRQGYEQYF. CDR3 DNA: TGTGCCATCAGGCGGCAGGGCTACGAGCAGTACTTC. The genes are TRBV10-3 and TRBJ2-7, with D tentatively TRBD1 (5 bases). This CDR3 spans 12 amino acids. Looked up from germline, CDR1 is ENHRY and CDR2 is SYGVKD. V was cut by 6 bases and J by 3 bases, with 9 bases left in between.

This clonotype came up a few times. The genes are TRBV7-9 and TRBJ2-1; 8 bases align to TRBD1. The CDR3 runs 16 residues. Germline loops: CDR1 SEHNR, CDR2 FQNEAQ (reference sequence). The junction had 6 bases not matched to a gene; V was cut back by 2 bases and J by 3 bases. The CDR3 bases are TGTGCCAGCAGCTTATTCAGGGGGCAGTACTACAATGAGCAGTTCTTC. It yields the protein CASSLFRGQYYNEQFF.

This clonotype was recorded only once. The chain joins TRBV7-9 to TRBJ2-5, with TRBD2 matching 13 bases. Germline CDR1 is SEHNR and CDR2 is FQNEAQ (reference sequence). This CDR3 region has 16 residues. V gave up 6 bases and J gave up 2 bases; unmatched junction bases: 6. CDR3 bases: TGTGCCAGCAGTCCCCCACTAGCGGGAGGGCAAGAGACCCAGTACTTC. It yields the protein CASSPPLAGGQETQYF. Looking up the rest from reference TRBV7-9 and TRBJ2-5 gives the full variable domain: DTGVSQNPRHKITKRGQNVTFRCDPISEHNRLYWYRQTLGQGPEFLTYFQNEAQLEKSRLLSDRFSAERPKGSFSTLEIQRTEQGDSAMYLCASSPPLAGGQETQYFGPGTRLLVL.

This clonotype was seen many times. V gene TRBV12-3 or TRBV12-4 combines with J gene TRBJ2-2; D call uncertain. CDR3 length: 13 residues. Deletions cut 5 bases from V and 0 bases from J, with 4 bases between. The CDR3 sequence is CASSPPNTGELFF. Written as DNA, the CDR3 is TGTGCCAGCAGTCCCCCGAACACCGGGGAGCTGTTTTTT.

The chain is built from TRBV20-1 and TRBJ2-7, with TRBD2 matching over 7 bases. V was clipped by 0 bases and J by 1 base; unmatched bases: 6. Per germline, CDR1 DFQATT and CDR2 SNEGSKA (reference sequence). CDR3 length equals 15 residues. Written as DNA, the CDR3 is TGCAGTGCTAGAGATGGCATAGCGGGTTCCTACGAGCAGTACTTC. It codes for CSARDGIAGSYEQYF.

This clonotype showed up many times. The rearrangement uses TRBV20-1 and TRBJ2-2; no clear D. This CDR3 has 13 residues. The germline V gene encodes CDR1 DFQATT and CDR2 SNEGSKA (reference sequence). V gave up 2 bases and J gave up 4 bases, with 8 bases separating them. The CDR3 region has the DNA TGCAGTGCTAGACCGTCTGGCACCGGGGAGCTGTTTTTT. It yields the protein CSARPSGTGELFF.

This clonotype has at least ten counts. The CDR3 reads CASSLSSGAYGYTF. The CDR3 coding sequence is TGTGCCAGCAGCTTATCTTCGGGGGCTTATGGCTACACCTTC. The chain links TRBV7-9 to TRBJ1-2, with D perhaps TRBD1 (6 bases). Germline CDR1 reads SEHNR; CDR2 reads FQNEAQ (reference sequence). CDR3 size: 14 residues. Deletions cut 2 bases from V and 5 bases from J, with 12 bases between. Supplemented by reference TRBV7-9 and TRBJ1-2, the full variable domain reads DTGVSQNPRHKITKRGQNVTFRCDPISEHNRLYWYRQTLGQGPEFLTYFQNEAQLEKSRLLSDRFSAERPKGSFSTLEIQRTEQGDSAMYLCASSLSSGAYGYTFGSGTRLTVV.